This T cell receptor beta chain was identified during a study of T cell changes during pregnancy in multiple sclerosis. This CDR3 region has 13 residues. From germline, CDR1 is GTSNPN and CDR2 SVGIG (reference sequence). Trimming removed 3 bases from V and 2 bases from J, with 8 bases in between. Sequencing was performed with immunoSEQ multiplex PCR; in TCRdb, only in-frame clones are kept and a portion is missing. The sample lists some 120,000 clones, around 90% occurring once. Sequenced material: peripheral blood, taken in the third trimester of pregnancy. This chain connects TRBV30 to TRBJ1-3; no reliable D call. The sequence was obtained from a female donor with multiple sclerosis, enrolled in a pregnancy study. The CDR3 is CAWSVLPGNTIYF. In DNA, the CDR3 is TGTGCCTGGAGCGTCCTCCCTGGAAACACCATATATTTT.